Below, one TCR beta chain is given with its context. Antigen specificity is unknown. The CDR3 is made up of 14 amino acids. The germline gives CDR1 GTSNPN, CDR2 SVGIG (reference sequence). Trimming took off 2 bases at V and 2 bases at J, with 10 bases between the two ends. The study ran its PCR with 60 Vbeta and 13 Jbeta primers. Sequencing used immunoSEQ multiplex PCR; TCRdb keeps in-frame clones, though not all of them. The table lists roughly 190,000 clones, roughly an eighth of them singletons. The sample originates from a study of cytomegalovirus exposure and HLA in healthy donors. Study observations and caveats: Sequence variants that were highly shared formed a cluster that was likely a sequencing artifact.

This sequence joins TRBV30 and TRBJ2-1, with D possibly being TRBD1 (6 bases). Material: PBMCs. This clonotype was obtained from a man aged 50-60 years in good health and CMV-seropositive. In nucleotides, the CDR3 is TGTGCCTGGAGTAAAGGGGGTACCTACAATGAGCAGTTCTTC. Amino acid sequence: CAWSKGGTYNEQFF.